A selection of T cell receptor beta chains follows, all from one sample in a study of T-cell memory formation after mild COVID-19. TCRdb reprocessed the 5' RACE reads via MiXCR and lists one record per CDR3 protein. The sample lists around 200,000 distinct CDR3 sequences; 7.5% to 10% were seen once. Sequencing was carried out using PBMCs or a T cell subset sorted from them (not recorded which). All receptors derive from a man younger than 35 who had mild COVID-19 (a few samples of this study predate the infection). Cell type and time point are not known. The CDR3 runs from the conserved cysteine through the conserved F or W. The D gene is left open where the match is weak. The size field is filled for only some rows; it gives once, few, many or a size class.

>.|TRBJ2-1|.|TRBV7-2
TGTGCCAGCAGCGCCACTAGATCCCCCTACAATGAGCAGTTCTTC
CASSATRSPYNEQFF
>.|TRBJ2-3|TRBD1|TRBV24-1
TGTGCCACCAGTGACAGTCCGGGACAGGGCCCAGATACGCAGTATTTT
CATSDSPGQGPDTQYF
>.|TRBJ2-7|.|TRBV19
TGTGCCAGTAGTATAGGGGGTGTGCTGTCGTACGAGCAGTACTTC
CASSIGGVLSYEQYF
>.|TRBJ1-5|.|TRBV4-2
TGTGCCAGCAGCCAAGACGACAGGCGGCACCCCCAGCATTTT
CASSQDDRRHPQHF
>.|TRBJ1-4|.|TRBV7-2
TGTGCCAGCAGCTTACCGGGACGGGTAAATGAAAAACTGTTTTTT
CASSLPGRVNEKLFF
>.|TRBJ1-1|.|TRBV6-4
TGTGCCAGCAGTGACTCGAGCAACAGGGCCACTGAAGCTTTCTTT
CASSDSSNRATEAFF
>.|TRBJ2-6|.|TRBV20-1
TGCAGTGCTACCCGGACGGGAACTGGGGCCAACGTCCTGACTTTC
CSATRTGTGANVLTF
>.|TRBJ2-5|.|TRBV2
TGTGCCAGCGAGCAGGCTAATCAAGAGACCCAGTACTTC
CASEQANQETQYF
>many|TRBJ1-1|TRBD1|TRBV12-3/TRBV12-4
TGTGCCAGCAGCCTCAGGGGGCTCGGCACTGAAGCTTTCTTT
CASSLRGLGTEAFF
>few|TRBJ2-1|.|TRBV10-3
TGTGCCATCAGGCCGGCGCCTAGTCGCCGCAATGAGCAGTTCTTC
CAIRPAPSRRNEQFF
>.|TRBJ2-7|.|TRBV3-1
TGTGCCAGCAGCCAGTTCTCCGAGCAGTACTTC
CASSQFSEQYF
>many|TRBJ1-6|TRBD1|TRBV12-3/TRBV12-4
TGTGCCAGCAGCCCCGTTTCGGGACAGGGGGGGAAAAGGGGTTCACCCCTCCACTTT
CASSPVSGQGGKRGSPLHF
>.|TRBJ1-2|.|TRBV30
TGTGCCTGGAGTCGGGGTCCAGGGGAATATGGCTACACCTTC
CAWSRGPGEYGYTF
>few|TRBJ2-1|.|TRBV12-3/TRBV12-4
TGTGCCAGCAGCCGACCCCCGGGGAATGAGCAGTTCTTC
CASSRPPGNEQFF
>few|TRBJ1-2|.|TRBV5-1
TGCGCCAGCAGACCCCGCCTAACTAACTATGGCTACACCTTC
CASRPRLTNYGYTF
>.|TRBJ2-5|TRBD2|TRBV5-1
TGCGCCAGCAGCTTGGTGAGCGGGGGAAAAAAACAAGAGACCCAGTACTTC
CASSLVSGGKKQETQYF
>.|TRBJ2-5|TRBD1|TRBV29-1
TGCAGCGTTGGGACAGGGGTAGAGACCCAGTACTTC
CSVGTGVETQYF
>.|TRBJ1-1|.|TRBV6-5
TGTGCCAGCAGTTACAACGGGGGAGGCACTGAAGCTTTCTTT
CASSYNGGGTEAFF
>few|TRBJ1-5|.|TRBV6-2/TRBV6-3
TGTGCCAGCAGTCTCCGAGACGTAGGATGGGGCAATCAGCCCCAGCATTTT
CASSLRDVGWGNQPQHF
>many|TRBJ1-2|TRBD1|TRBV7-2
TGTGCCAGCAGCTTAGGCTCGGGACAGGCTATCTATGGCTACACCTTC
CASSLGSGQAIYGYTF
>few|TRBJ1-4|.|TRBV18
TGTGCCAGCTCACCACGATTGGCGGGGTTTGAAAAACTGTTTTTT
CASSPRLAGFEKLFF
>.|TRBJ1-2|.|TRBV15
TGTGCCACCAGACCGACGGGATCGGAAAACTATGGCTACACCTTC
CATRPTGSENYGYTF
>many|TRBJ2-6|.|TRBV4-3
TGCGCCAGCAGCCAAGATCCGGGCCCTGGGGCCAACGTCCTGACTTTC
CASSQDPGPGANVLTF
>.|TRBJ1-5|.|TRBV11-2
TGTGCCAGCAGCTTAGTGGCAGGGAGGAGTCAGCCCCAGCATTTT
CASSLVAGRSQPQHF
>.|TRBJ1-4|.|TRBV10-1
TGCGCCAGCAGTGAGTCGGGAGTACCTAGGCGACTGTTTTTT
CASSESGVPRRLFF
>.|TRBJ2-1|.|TRBV4-3
TGCGCCAGCAGCCAGGGGCTGGTCCAGGGGGGTTACAATGAGCAGTTCTTC
CASSQGLVQGGYNEQFF
>few|TRBJ2-5|TRBD1|TRBV4-3
TGCGCCAGCAGCCAAGAGAAGGACAGGGGGCAAGAGACCCAGTACTTC
CASSQEKDRGQETQYF
>.|TRBJ1-1|TRBD1|TRBV12-3/TRBV12-4
TGTGCCAGCAGTTTTCGACAGGGTGGGGTGAACACTGAAGCTTTCTTT
CASSFRQGGVNTEAFF
>few|TRBJ2-5|.|TRBV30
TGTGCCTGGAGTCGGCAGGTTGAAGAGACCCAGTACTTC
CAWSRQVEETQYF
>.|TRBJ2-5|TRBD2|TRBV9
TGTGCCAGCAGTACGACTAGCGGGGAAGAGACCCAGTACTTC
CASSTTSGEETQYF
>few|TRBJ1-2|.|TRBV6-5
TGTGCCAGCAGTTACCGGGTCCCAAAGTATGGCTACACCTTC
CASSYRVPKYGYTF
>few|TRBJ1-6|.|TRBV5-1
TGCGCCAGCAGCTTGGATGGGACAACTTATTCACCCCTCCACTTT
CASSLDGTTYSPLHF
>.|TRBJ2-3|.|TRBV24-1
TGTGCCACCAGTGACCGAGGGGGGGGGGCAGATACGCAGTATTTT
CATSDRGGGADTQYF
>few|TRBJ2-7|.|TRBV29-1
TGCAGCGTGTGGGGTGCTGGGAACGGCGCCTACGAGCAGTACTTC
CSVWGAGNGAYEQYF
>few|TRBJ2-5|.|TRBV7-9
TGTGCCAGCAGCTTATCTAGCGAGACCCAGTACTTC
CASSLSSETQYF
>many|TRBJ2-7|TRBD2|TRBV12-3/TRBV12-4
TGTGCCAGCAGTGGGACTAGCGTCTCCTACGAGCAGTACTTC
CASSGTSVSYEQYF
>.|TRBJ2-3|.|TRBV7-6
TGTGCCAGCAGCTTAGGCGTTTCGGTTGGGTTCGGTACGCAGTATTTT
CASSLGVSVGFGTQYF
>.|TRBJ1-3|.|TRBV7-3
TGTGCCAGCAGCCCCGGGGGGGGCTCTGGAAACACCATATATTTT
CASSPGGGSGNTIYF
>few|TRBJ1-1|.|TRBV7-9
TGTGCCAGCAGCTTACGGGGCTTCATGAACACTGAAGCTTTCTTT
CASSLRGFMNTEAFF
>few|TRBJ1-5|.|TRBV12-3/TRBV12-4
TGTGCCAGCAGTTTTAGGGGGGGCGAATACAATCAGCCCCAGCATTTT
CASSFRGGEYNQPQHF
>few|TRBJ2-5|TRBD1|TRBV19
TGTGCCAGTAGTGAGACAGGGGCAGAGACCCAGTACTTC
CASSETGAETQYF